These 23 T cell receptor beta chains were sequenced from one sample in a study of CD8+CD57+ T cells in acquired aplastic anemia. The authors sequenced patients whose flow cytometry had shown CD8+CD57+ cell expansion. TCR beta VDJ and CDR3 profiling used genomic DNA as template. TCRdb analysed the reads with MiXCR anew, one entry per CDR3 protein. There are hundreds of thousands of distinct CDR3 sequences in the sample; 45% to 50% occur only once, and approximately 7.8% lies in the top ten. Sequencing was carried out using sorted CD4+, CD8+, or CD8+CD57+ T cells (not recorded which) from PBMCs. Source of these receptors: a human donor with aplastic anemia.

This clonotype was detected many times. The chain employs TRBV6-6 and TRBJ1-1; D ambiguous. Germline V lookup: CDR1 MNHNY, CDR2 SVGAGI (reference sequence). The CDR3 contains 16 residues. Trimming pared 0 bases from V and 3 bases from J, leaving 14 bases between. In DNA, the CDR3 is TGTGCCAGCAGTTACTCTAAGAGATGGGAGGACACTGAAGCTTTCTTT. This gives the protein CASSYSKRWEDTEAFF.

This clonotype was detected many times. The chain couples TRBV30 to TRBJ2-7; either TRBD1 or TRBD2 may fit D (5 bases each). V was cut by 4 bases and J by 7 bases, with 20 bases left in between. The CDR3 is 14 amino acids. Germline assignment: CDR1 GTSNPN and CDR2 SVGIG (reference sequence). The CDR3, as DNA: TGTGCCTGGACACCGGGACCGAGGTCGCCGGAGCAGTACTTC. It encodes CAWTPGPRSPEQYF. Full variable domain (rest looked up from reference TRBV30 and TRBJ2-7): SQTIHQWPATLVQPVGSPLSLECTVEGTSNPNLYWYRQAAGRGLQLLFYSVGIGQISSEVPQNLSASRPQDRQFILSSKKLLLSDSGFYLCAWTPGPRSPEQYFGPGTRLTVT.

This clonotype turned up a few times. J is TRBJ1-1 and V is TRBV3-1, with D possibly matching TRBD1 (5 bases). The germline V gene has CDR1 LGHDT and CDR2 YNNKEL (reference sequence). The CDR3 contains 14 residues. V dropped 0 bases and J dropped 11 bases, with 16 bases sitting between them. CDR3 amino acids: CASSQERWGLGAFF. CDR3 DNA: TGTGCCAGCAGCCAAGAGAGATGGGGGTTAGGGGCTTTCTTT. The full variable domain, rest sourced from reference TRBV3-1 and TRBJ1-1, is DTAVSQTPKYLVTQMGNDKSIKCEQNLGHDTMYWYKQDSKKFLKIMFSYNNKELIINETVPNRFSPKSPDKAHLNLHINSLELGDSAVYFCASSQERWGLGAFFGQGTRLTVV.

The chain couples TRBV12-3 or TRBV12-4 to TRBJ2-1; 10 nucleotides align to TRBD2. Trimming cost V 6 bases and J 0 bases; bases outside gene matches: 5. CDR3 size: 16 residues. The CDR3 loop is CASRLAGMSSYNEQFF. The CDR3 bases are TGTGCCAGCAGACTAGCGGGGATGAGCTCCTACAATGAGCAGTTCTTC.

The rearrangement joins TRBV19 to TRBJ1-2; 11 bases fit TRBD1. The CDR3 contains 15 residues. Germline V gene lookup returns CDR1 LNHDA and CDR2 SQIVND (reference sequence). V shed 6 bases, J shed 8 bases, and the junction held 11 bases outside the gene matches. The CDR3 DNA is TGTGCCAGTAGCCCCACCGGACAGGGGGCGATGGGCTACACCTTC. Translation gives CASSPTGQGAMGYTF.

This clonotype was picked up many times. This chain joins TRBV4-1 and TRBJ2-1; tentative D call: TRBD1 (7 bases). The CDR3 is 15 residues long. Trimming pared 0 bases from V and 8 bases from J, leaving 14 bases between. Germline-derived CDR1 and CDR2 are MGHRA and YSYEKL. CDR3 protein: CASSQEQGRLDEQFF. In DNA, the CDR3 is TGCGCCAGCAGCCAAGAACAGGGGAGGCTTGATGAGCAGTTCTTC.

The chain uses TRBV27 and TRBJ1-1; D unclear. Between the trimmed V and J ends, which lost 6 bases and 3 bases, there was a span of 14 bases. CDR1 MNHEY and CDR2 SMNVEV come from the germline V gene (reference sequence). This CDR3 has 14 amino acids. This chain's CDR3 is CASSPMGRYTEAFF. CDR3 sequence (DNA): TGTGCCAGCAGCCCCATGGGCAGATACACTGAAGCTTTCTTT.

Regarding this clonotype: One end of the junction fails to match germline, which may point to a read error. V gene TRBV5-1 combines with J gene TRBJ2-7; a possible D gene is TRBD1 (5 bases). This CDR3 is built from 14 residues. Germline V lookup: CDR1 SGHRS, CDR2 YFSETQ. Here the CDR3 reads CASSGTTGTYEQHF. The CDR3 DNA is TGCGCCAGCAGCGGAACAACAGGTACCTACGAGCAGCACTTC.

This clonotype occurred a few times. The chain recombines TRBV20-1 with TRBJ1-2, with a weak D call TRBD1 (5 bases). The length of the CDR3 is 15 residues. Germline V gene sequence: CDR1 DFQATT, CDR2 SNEGSKA (reference sequence). This CDR3 is CSVPTAGQGNYGYTF. The CDR3, as DNA: TGCAGCGTGCCCACCGCGGGGCAGGGAAACTATGGCTACACCTTC.

Ten or more counts support this clonotype. This rearrangement joins TRBV5-8 to TRBJ2-1; D is ambiguous. Germline loops: CDR1 SGHTS, CDR2 YDEGEE. The CDR3 is made up of 15 amino acids. Between the trimmed V and J ends, which lost 0 bases and 0 bases, there was a span of 7 bases. CDR3 in amino acids: CASSLVRSSYNEQFF. The CDR3 DNA sequence: TGTGCCAGCAGCTTGGTTCGGAGCTCCTACAATGAGCAGTTCTTC.

This clonotype was seen only a few times. The rearrangement uses TRBV6-1 and TRBJ1-1; 7 positions agree with TRBD1. Germline CDR1 MNHNS, CDR2 SASEGT. Germline trimming cut 4 bases from V and 1 base from J; bases unmatched to any gene: 6. This CDR3 has 15 amino acids. CDR3 residues: CASSGARDRNTEAFF. DNA of the CDR3: TGTGCCAGCAGTGGAGCCCGGGACAGGAACACTGAAGCTTTCTTT.

This clonotype was counted ten times or more. The gene calls are TRBV20-1 and TRBJ1-1; maybe TRBD1 (5 bases). The CDR3 spans 12 residues. The V gene's germline CDR1 is DFQATT and CDR2 SNEGSKA (reference sequence). V was clipped by 3 bases and J by 4 bases, with 9 bases between them. CDR3 nucleotides: TGCAGTGCTAGGTCCGGGGCCACTGAAGCTTTCTTT. Protein sequence: CSARSGATEAFF.

The chain joins TRBV27 to TRBJ2-7; 12 bases align to TRBD2. Trimming cost V 5 bases and J 2 bases; bases outside gene matches: 10. This CDR3 is 17 amino acids long. Germline V CDR1 and CDR2: MNHEY, SMNVEV (reference sequence). The chain's CDR3 is CASSGGLAGYRTYEQYF. CDR3 DNA: TGTGCCAGCAGTGGAGGACTAGCGGGGTACCGAACCTACGAGCAGTACTTC.

This clonotype was picked up many times. The genes are TRBV6-1 and TRBJ1-2; tentatively, D is TRBD1 (6 bases). The length of the CDR3 is 13 residues. V dropped 1 base and J dropped 4 bases, with 7 bases sitting between them. Germline CDR1 reads MNHNS; CDR2 reads SASEGT. This CDR3 is CASSEGDTYGYTF. CDR3 DNA: TGTGCCAGCAGTGAAGGGGACACCTATGGCTACACCTTC.

This clonotype appeared many times. The chain recombines TRBV20-1 with TRBJ1-2; TRBD1 matches at 9 bases. Germline loops: CDR1 DFQATT, CDR2 SNEGSKA (reference sequence). V lost 6 bases and J lost 3; bases outside the gene matches: 8. This CDR3 comprises 14 residues. The CDR3 DNA sequence: TGCAGTGCCGTGACGGACAGGGGAGACTATGGCTACACCTTC. Translation gives CSAVTDRGDYGYTF.

With regard to this clonotype: One end of the junction fails to match germline, which may point to a read error. The rearrangement links TRBV25-1 to TRBJ2-7, with D possibly matching TRBD2 (6 bases). Germline V gene data show CDR1 as MGHDK and CDR2 as SYGVNS. CDR3 length: 12 amino acids. DNA of the CDR3: TGTGCCAGCACGGAGGGTATCTACGCGCAGTACTTC. Translated, it gives CASTEGIYAQYF.

The chain employs TRBV7-9 and TRBJ1-6; 10 bases are a match to TRBD1. Germline V gives CDR1 SEHNR, CDR2 FQNEAQ (reference sequence). The ends lost 5 bases at V and 11 bases at J; junction bases unmatched: 15. The CDR3 is 17 amino acids. This CDR3 is CASSQETGGNMNPPLHF. CDR3 DNA: TGTGCCAGCAGCCAAGAGACAGGGGGCAACATGAATCCACCCCTCCACTTT.

This clonotype was counted a few times. The CDR3 loop reads CASGGTYNEQFF. CDR3 in DNA: TGTGCCAGCGGGGGAACATACAATGAGCAGTTCTTC. The rearrangement joins TRBV2 to TRBJ2-1, with D tentatively TRBD1 or TRBD2 (5 bases each). The germline CDR1 and CDR2 sequences are SNHLY and FYNNEI. Trimming pared 8 bases from V and 4 bases from J, leaving 9 bases between. The CDR3 length is 12 residues.

In this sample, this clonotype turned up many times. The junction departs from the called germline gene at one end, perhaps through a read error. The V gene is TRBV2, the J gene TRBJ1-2; 8 bases agree with TRBD1. CDR1 is SNHLY and CDR2 is FYNNEI in the germline V gene. This CDR3 is 14 amino acids long. CDR3 in DNA: TGTGCCAGCGACAGGGGACTAAATAACTATGGCTACGCCTTC. This sequence encodes CASDRGLNNYGYAF.

This clonotype was recorded at least ten times. The rearrangement uses TRBV30 and TRBJ1-2; D may be TRBD1 (6 bases). V shed 2 bases and J shed 7 bases, with 11 bases lying between them. The CDR3 runs 12 residues. The germline CDR1 and CDR2 sequences are GTSNPN and SVGIG (reference sequence). CDR3 sequence: CAWSRTVSGYTF. The DNA of the CDR3 is TGTGCCTGGAGTAGGACAGTCAGTGGCTACACCTTC.

This clonotype was picked up many times. The V and J genes are TRBV5-1 and TRBJ2-7; a weak D match, TRBD1 (5 bases). Trimming shortened V by 4 bases and J by 0 bases, and 14 bases separated the two germline ends. CDR3 size: 15 residues. The germline V gene has CDR1 SGHRS and CDR2 YFSETQ. The chain's CDR3 is CASSQLATDSYEQYF. DNA for the CDR3: TGCGCCAGCAGCCAATTGGCGACAGACTCCTACGAGCAGTACTTC.

This clonotype has a count of ten or more. The chain is built from TRBV12-3 or TRBV12-4 and TRBJ1-1; D perhaps matches TRBD1 (5 bases). The CDR3 is 16 residues long. V lost 0 bases and J lost 1, with 12 bases in between. In nucleotides, the CDR3 is TGTGCCAGCAGTTTAGCCGGAACAGGACCGAACACTGAAGCTTTCTTT. Translation gives CASSLAGTGPNTEAFF.

This clonotype was found many times. V gene TRBV20-1 combines with J gene TRBJ2-1; 8 positions match TRBD2. The CDR3 spans 18 residues. Losses at the gene ends were 0 bases for V and 4 bases for J; bases not matched to a gene: 14. The germline V gene has CDR1 DFQATT and CDR2 SNEGSKA (reference sequence). CDR3 region: CSARDLVSELAEYNEQFF. CDR3 nucleotide sequence: TGCAGTGCTAGAGATCTTGTTAGTGAACTAGCGGAATACAATGAGCAGTTCTTC.